This T cell receptor (beta chain) was obtained from a study of T cells after yellow fever vaccination. Study outcomes and limitations: High-abundance clonotypes from the bulk population could contaminate FACS-sorted repertoires. Among primary-vaccination clones, most reappeared after the booster, at just under 98% for CD4 and 88% for CD8. Peak timing came faster in the weaker secondary response, day 5 versus 15.

MiXCR, applied by TCRdb to the 5' RACE reads, yields one record per CDR3 protein. The table lists under 550,000 distinct CDR3 sequences, 21% of them singletons. Notes on this clonotype: Its antigen is unknown.

J lost 4 bases, V lost 5 bases, and 12 bases had no gene match. The CDR3 is 16 residues long. The germline V gene has CDR1 DFQATT and CDR2 SNEGSKA (reference sequence). The chain links TRBV20-1 to TRBJ2-2; 8 bases map to TRBD2. The specimen comprised PBMCs, sampled 21 days after the first yellow fever vaccination. The origin of this receptor is a man in his late teens or twenties who received the YFV17D yellow fever vaccine. CDR3 DNA sequence: TGCAGTGCTCGGGACTTCGGGAGGGGAGGCACCGGGGAGCTGTTTTTT. As protein: CSARDFGRGGTGELFF.